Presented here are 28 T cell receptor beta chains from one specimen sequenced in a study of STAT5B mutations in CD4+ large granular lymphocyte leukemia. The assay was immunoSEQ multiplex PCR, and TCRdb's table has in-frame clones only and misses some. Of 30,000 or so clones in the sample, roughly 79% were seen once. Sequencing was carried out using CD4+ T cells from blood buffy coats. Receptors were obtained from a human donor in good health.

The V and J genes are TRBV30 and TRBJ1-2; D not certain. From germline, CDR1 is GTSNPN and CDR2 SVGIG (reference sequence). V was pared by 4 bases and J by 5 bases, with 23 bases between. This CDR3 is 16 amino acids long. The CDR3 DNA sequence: TGTGCCTGGACCCTGCTGAGTCGGGGAGGAGGGTATGGCTACACCTTC. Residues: CAWTLLSRGGGYGYTF.

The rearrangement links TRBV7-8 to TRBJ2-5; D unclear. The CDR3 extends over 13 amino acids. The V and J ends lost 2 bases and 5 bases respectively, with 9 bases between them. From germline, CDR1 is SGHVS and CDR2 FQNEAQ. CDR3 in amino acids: CASSLRTKETQYF. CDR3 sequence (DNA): TGTGCCAGCAGCTTAAGAACTAAGGAGACCCAGTACTTC.

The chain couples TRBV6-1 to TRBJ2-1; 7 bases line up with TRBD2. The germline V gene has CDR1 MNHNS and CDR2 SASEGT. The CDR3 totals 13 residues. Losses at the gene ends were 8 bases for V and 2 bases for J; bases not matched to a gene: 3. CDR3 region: CASQAGPYNEQFF. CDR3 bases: TGTGCCAGCCAAGCGGGGCCCTACAATGAGCAGTTCTTC.

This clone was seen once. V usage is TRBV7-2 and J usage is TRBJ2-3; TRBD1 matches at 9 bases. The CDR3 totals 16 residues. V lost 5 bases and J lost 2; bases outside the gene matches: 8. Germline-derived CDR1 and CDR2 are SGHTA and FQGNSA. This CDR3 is CASSVQGATSTDTQYF. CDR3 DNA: TGTGCCAGCAGCGTACAGGGGGCGACGTCCACAGATACGCAGTATTTT.

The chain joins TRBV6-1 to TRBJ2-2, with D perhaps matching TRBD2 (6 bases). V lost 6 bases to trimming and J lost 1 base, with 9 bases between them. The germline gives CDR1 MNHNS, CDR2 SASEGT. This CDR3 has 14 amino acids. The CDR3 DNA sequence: TGTGCCAGCAGCTTTAGCGGGAACACCGGGGAGCTGTTTTTT. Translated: CASSFSGNTGELFF.

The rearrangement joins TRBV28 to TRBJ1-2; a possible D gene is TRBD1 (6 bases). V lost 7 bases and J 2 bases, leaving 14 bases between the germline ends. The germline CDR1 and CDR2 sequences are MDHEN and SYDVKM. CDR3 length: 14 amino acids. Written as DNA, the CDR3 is TGTGCCAGCAAGTTGGAGGGGGGAAACTATGGCTACACCTTC. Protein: CASKLEGGNYGYTF.

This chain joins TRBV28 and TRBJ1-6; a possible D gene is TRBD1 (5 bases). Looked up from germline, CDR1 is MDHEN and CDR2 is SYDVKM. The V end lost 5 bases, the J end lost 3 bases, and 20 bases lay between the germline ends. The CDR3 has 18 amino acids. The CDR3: CASSPPGTPTIYNSPLHF. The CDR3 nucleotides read TGTGCCAGCAGTCCCCCCGGGACCCCGACCATCTATAATTCACCCCTCCACTTT.

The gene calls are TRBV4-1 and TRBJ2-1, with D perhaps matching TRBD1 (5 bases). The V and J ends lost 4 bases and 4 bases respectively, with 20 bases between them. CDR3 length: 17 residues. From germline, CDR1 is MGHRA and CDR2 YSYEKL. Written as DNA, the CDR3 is TGCGCCAGCAGCCTCAATGGCGGCTCAGGGCTTTACAATGAGCAGTTCTTC. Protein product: CASSLNGGSGLYNEQFF.

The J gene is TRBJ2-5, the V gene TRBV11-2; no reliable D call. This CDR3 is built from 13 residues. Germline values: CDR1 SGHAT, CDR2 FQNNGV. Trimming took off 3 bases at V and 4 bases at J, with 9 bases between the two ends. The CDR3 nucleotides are TGTGCCAGCAGCTTTAACGAGCGAGAGACCCAGTACTTC. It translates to CASSFNERETQYF.

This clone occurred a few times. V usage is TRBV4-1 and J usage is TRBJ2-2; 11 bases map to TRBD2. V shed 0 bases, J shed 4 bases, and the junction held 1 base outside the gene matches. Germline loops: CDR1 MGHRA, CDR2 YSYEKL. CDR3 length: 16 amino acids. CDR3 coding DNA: TGCGCCAGCAGCCAAGATGGACTAGCGGGCACCGGGGAGCTGTTTTTT. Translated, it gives CASSQDGLAGTGELFF.

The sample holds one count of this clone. CDR3: CASSQERINEKLFF. CDR3 in DNA: TGCGCCAGCAGCCAAGAACGGATTAATGAAAAACTGTTTTTT. The chain combines TRBV4-1 with TRBJ1-4, with D uncertain. Between the trimmed V and J ends, which lost 0 bases and 4 bases, there was a span of 6 bases. CDR1 and CDR2 (germline): MGHRA, YSYEKL. There are 14 residues in the CDR3.

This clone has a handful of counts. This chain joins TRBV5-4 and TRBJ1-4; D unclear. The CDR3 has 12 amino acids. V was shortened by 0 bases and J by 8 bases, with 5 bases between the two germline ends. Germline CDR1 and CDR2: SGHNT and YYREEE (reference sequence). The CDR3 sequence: CASSLDGEKLFF. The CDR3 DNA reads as TGTGCCAGCAGCTTGGATGGGGAAAAACTGTTTTTT.

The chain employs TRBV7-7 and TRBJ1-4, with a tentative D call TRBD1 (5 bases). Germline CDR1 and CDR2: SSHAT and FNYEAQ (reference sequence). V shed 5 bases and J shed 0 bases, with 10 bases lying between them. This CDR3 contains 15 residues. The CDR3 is CASSSREATNEKLFF. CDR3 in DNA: TGTGCCAGCAGCAGCAGGGAAGCAACTAATGAAAAACTGTTTTTT.

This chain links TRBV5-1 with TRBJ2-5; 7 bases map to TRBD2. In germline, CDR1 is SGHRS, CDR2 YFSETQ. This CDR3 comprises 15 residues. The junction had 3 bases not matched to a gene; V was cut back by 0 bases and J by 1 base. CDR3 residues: CASSLAGRIQETQYF. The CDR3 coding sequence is TGCGCCAGCAGCTTGGCCGGGAGGATCCAAGAGACCCAGTACTTC.

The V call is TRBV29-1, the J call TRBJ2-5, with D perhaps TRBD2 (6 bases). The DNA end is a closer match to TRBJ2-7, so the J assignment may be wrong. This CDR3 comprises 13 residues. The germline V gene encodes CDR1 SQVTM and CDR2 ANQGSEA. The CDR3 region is CSASRDFSYEQYF. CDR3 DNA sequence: TGCAGCGCCTCTCGGGACTTCTCCTACGAGCAGTACTTC.

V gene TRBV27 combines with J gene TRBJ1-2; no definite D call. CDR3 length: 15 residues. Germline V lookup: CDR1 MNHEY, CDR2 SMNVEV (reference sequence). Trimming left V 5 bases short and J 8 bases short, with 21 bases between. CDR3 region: CASSPRGPSMGGYTF. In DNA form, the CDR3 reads TGTGCCAGCAGTCCGCGCGGACCCTCCATGGGGGGCTACACCTTC.

The chain's CDR3 is CASSSGDSPLHF. In DNA, the CDR3 is TGTGCCAGCTCATCGGGGGATTCACCCCTCCACTTT. The chain is built from TRBV18 and TRBJ1-6, with D possibly TRBD1 on 5 matching bases. CDR1 and CDR2 (germline): KGHSH, LQKENI. The V end was cut by 5 bases, the J end by 8 bases, with 7 bases between. The CDR3 loop spans 12 amino acids.

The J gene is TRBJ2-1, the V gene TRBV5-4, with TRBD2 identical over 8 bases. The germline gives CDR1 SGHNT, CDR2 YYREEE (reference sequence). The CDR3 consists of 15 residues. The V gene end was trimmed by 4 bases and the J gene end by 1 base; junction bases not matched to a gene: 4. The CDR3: CASSPRGGSYNEQFF. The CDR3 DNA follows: TGTGCCAGCAGCCCCCGGGGGGGATCCTACAATGAGCAGTTCTTC.

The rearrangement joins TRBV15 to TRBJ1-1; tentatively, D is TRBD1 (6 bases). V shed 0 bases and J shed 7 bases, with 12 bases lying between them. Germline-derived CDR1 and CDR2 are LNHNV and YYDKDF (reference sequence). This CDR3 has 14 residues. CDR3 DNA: TGTGCCACCAGCAGAGATCGGGGGGCTGGTGAAGCTTTCTTT. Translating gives CATSRDRGAGEAFF.

CDR3 DNA sequence: TGTGCCAGCAGTTTGAACAGGGCCAGTGAGCAGTTCTTC. This codes for CASSLNRASEQFF. The chain employs TRBV28 and TRBJ2-1, with D possibly being TRBD1 (6 bases). The CDR3 has 13 residues. With 3 bases removed from V and 9 bases from J, the gap between germline ends came to 12 bases. Germline V gene data show CDR1 as MDHEN and CDR2 as SYDVKM.

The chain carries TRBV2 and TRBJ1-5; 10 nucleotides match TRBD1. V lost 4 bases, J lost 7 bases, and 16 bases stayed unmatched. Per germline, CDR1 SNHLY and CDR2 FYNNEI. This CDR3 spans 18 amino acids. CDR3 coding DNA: TGTGCCAGCAGTGCTCGGTTGGTCGGGACAGGGGACGTCCAGCCCCAGCATTTT. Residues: CASSARLVGTGDVQPQHF.

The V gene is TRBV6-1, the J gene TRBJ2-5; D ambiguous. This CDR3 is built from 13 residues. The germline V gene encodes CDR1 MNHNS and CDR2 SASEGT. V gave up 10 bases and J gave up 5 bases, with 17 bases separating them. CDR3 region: CATLLPGRETQYF. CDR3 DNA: TGTGCCACCCTACTCCCTGGTAGGGAGACCCAGTACTTC.

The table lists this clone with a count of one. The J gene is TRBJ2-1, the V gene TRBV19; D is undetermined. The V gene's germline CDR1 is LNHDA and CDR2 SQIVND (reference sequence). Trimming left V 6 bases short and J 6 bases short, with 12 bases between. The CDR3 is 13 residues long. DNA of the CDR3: TGTGCCAGTAGGACGGGCCTGTCCAATGAGCAGTTCTTC. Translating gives CASRTGLSNEQFF.

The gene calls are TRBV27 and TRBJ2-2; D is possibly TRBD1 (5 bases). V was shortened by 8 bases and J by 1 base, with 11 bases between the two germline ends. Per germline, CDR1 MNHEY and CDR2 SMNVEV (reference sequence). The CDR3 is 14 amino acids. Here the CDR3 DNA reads TGTGCCAGCGGTATGGGGCGGAACACCGGGGAGCTGTTTTTT. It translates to CASGMGRNTGELFF.

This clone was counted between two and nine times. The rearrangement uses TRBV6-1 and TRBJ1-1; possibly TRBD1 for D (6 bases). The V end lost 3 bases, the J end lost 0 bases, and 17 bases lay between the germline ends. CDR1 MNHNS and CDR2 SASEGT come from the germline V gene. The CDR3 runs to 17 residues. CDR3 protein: CASSDLGTGRMNTEAFF. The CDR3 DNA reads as TGTGCCAGCAGTGACCTCGGAACAGGGCGCATGAACACTGAAGCTTTCTTT.

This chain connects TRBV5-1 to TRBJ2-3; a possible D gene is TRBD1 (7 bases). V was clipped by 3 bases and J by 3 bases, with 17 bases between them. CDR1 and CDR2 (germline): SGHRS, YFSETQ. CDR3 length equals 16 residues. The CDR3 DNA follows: TGCGCCAGCAGCTCAGGGGCAGGGGGGTTTACAGATACGCAGTATTTT. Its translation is CASSSGAGGFTDTQYF.

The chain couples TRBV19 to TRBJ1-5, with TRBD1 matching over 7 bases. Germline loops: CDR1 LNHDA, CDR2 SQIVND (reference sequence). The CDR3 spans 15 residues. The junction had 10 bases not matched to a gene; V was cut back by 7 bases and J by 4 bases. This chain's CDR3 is CASKPGTELNQPQHF. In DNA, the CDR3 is TGTGCCAGTAAACCCGGGACAGAGCTTAATCAGCCCCAGCATTTT.

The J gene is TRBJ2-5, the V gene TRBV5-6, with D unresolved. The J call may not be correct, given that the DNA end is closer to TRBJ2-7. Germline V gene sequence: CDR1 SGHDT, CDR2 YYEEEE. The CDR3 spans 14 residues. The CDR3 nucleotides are TGTGCCAGCAGCCGTGGTAGAAATTCCTACGAGCAGTACTTC. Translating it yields CASSRGRNSYEQYF.